This T cell receptor (beta chain) was identified in a study of T-cell reconstitution after alpha-beta-depleted transplantation in children. The TCRbeta library incorporated unique molecular identifiers. TCRdb processed the PCR reads anew with MiXCR; each CDR3 protein has one entry. The sample yields hundreds of thousands of distinct CDR3 sequences, roughly 15% seen once. The CDR3 covers 14 residues. Germline V lookup: CDR1 SGHVS, CDR2 FNYEAQ. V lost 1 base to trimming and J lost 3 bases, with 10 bases between them. This clonotype originated in a male patient younger than 18 who had a stem cell transplant for acute lymphoblastic leukemia, so the T cells may come from the graft donor. The chain couples TRBV7-6 to TRBJ2-7; no reliable D call. This material consisted of PBMCs, mostly from graft donor cells, taken 360 days after TCRalphabeta/CD19-depleted stem cell transplant. The CDR3 region is CASSLVGRDYEQYF. In DNA, the CDR3 is TGTGCCAGCAGCTTAGTGGGTAGGGACTACGAGCAGTACTTC.